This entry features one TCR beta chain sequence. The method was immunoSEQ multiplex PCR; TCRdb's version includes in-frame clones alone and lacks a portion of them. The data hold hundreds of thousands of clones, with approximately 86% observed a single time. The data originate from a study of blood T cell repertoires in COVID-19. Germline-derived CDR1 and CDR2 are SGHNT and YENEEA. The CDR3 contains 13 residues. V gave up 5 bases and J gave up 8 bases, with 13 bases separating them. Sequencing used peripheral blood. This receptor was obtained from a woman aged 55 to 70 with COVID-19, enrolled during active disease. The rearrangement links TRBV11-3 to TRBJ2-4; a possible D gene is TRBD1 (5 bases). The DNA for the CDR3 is TGTGCCAGCAGCCCTACCAGGGTGGACATTCAGTACTTC. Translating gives CASSPTRVDIQYF.